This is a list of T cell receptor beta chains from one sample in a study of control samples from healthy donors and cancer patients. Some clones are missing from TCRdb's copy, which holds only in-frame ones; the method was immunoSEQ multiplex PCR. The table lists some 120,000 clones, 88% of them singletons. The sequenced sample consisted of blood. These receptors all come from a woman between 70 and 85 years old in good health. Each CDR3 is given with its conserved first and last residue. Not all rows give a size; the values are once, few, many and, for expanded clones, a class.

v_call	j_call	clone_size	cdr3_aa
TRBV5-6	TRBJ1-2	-	CASSHPGRGLGGYTF
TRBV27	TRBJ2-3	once	CASSLRARTDTQYF
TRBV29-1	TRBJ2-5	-	CSVEPLVRRDQETQYF
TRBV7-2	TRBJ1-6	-	CASSLDVSPLHF
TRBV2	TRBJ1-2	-	CASSAGGDYGYTF
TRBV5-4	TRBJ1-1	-	CASSSWNRNTEAFF
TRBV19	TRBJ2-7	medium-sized	CASSFSGTSGAYEQYF
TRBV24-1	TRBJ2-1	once	CATSGPGQGAVEQFF
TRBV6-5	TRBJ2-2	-	CASSYGQTGELFF
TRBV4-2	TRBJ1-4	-	CASSQDQRGTSEKLFF
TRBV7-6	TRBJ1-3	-	CASSLAPGPAGRNTIYF
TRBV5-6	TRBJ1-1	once	CASSLSMGTEAFF
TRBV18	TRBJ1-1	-	CASSPSPGLNTEAFF
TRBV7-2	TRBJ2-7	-	CASKPQGVGSYEQYF
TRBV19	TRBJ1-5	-	CASSIERQTNQPQHF
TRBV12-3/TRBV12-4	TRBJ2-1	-	CASSPLNEQFF
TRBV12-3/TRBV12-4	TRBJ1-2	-	CASTPGQGGGYTF
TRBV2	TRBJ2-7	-	CASRVGGRGEQYF
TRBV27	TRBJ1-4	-	CASRPGTGGYRGEKLFF
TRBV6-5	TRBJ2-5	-	CASRVLSQETQYF
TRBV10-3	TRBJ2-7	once	CAISAIDEQYF
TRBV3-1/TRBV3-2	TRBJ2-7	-	CASSPLESYEQYF
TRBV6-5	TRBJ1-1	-	CASSSLEDEAFF
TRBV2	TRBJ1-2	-	CASSETSGRGYYGYTF
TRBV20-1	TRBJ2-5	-	CSARPQPTQYF
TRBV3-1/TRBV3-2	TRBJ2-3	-	CASSLGRSGGDTQYF
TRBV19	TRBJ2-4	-	CASSIGRAAKNIQYF
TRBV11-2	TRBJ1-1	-	CASSFEGQGAEAFF